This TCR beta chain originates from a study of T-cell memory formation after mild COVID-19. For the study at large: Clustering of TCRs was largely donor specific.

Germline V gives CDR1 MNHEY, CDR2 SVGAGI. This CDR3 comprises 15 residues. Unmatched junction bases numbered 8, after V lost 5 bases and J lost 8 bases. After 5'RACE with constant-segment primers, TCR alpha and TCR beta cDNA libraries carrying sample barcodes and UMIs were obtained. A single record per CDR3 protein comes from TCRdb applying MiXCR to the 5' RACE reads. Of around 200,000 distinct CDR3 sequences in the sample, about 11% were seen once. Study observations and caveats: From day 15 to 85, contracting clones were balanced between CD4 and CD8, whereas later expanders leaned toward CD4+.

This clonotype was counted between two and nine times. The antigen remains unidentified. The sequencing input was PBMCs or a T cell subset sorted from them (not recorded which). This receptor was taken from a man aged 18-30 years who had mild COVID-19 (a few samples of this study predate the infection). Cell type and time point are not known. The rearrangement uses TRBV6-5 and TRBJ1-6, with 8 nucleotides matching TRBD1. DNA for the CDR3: TGTGCCAGCAGTACAACCGGGACAGGTTATTCACCCCTCCACTTT. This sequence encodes CASSTTGTGYSPLHF.